This T cell receptor beta chain was retrieved from a study of T cell repertoires in cytomegalovirus infection. The overall study: CMV epitopes used comprised recently identified HLA-C-restricted ones and well-studied HLA-B-restricted ones. Matching HLA type, along with CMV infection, was indicated by public TCR beta signatures. Study-level results: Cumulative public TCR beta family frequency identified carriers of CMV plus the relevant HLA. Ex vivo responses were dominated by HLA-C-restricted CMV-specific TCR beta clonotypes.

This clonotype came up many times. The antigen is not known. TCRdb analysed the reads with MiXCR anew, one entry per CDR3 protein. The table lists hundreds of thousands of distinct CDR3 sequences, roughly a third of them singletons. V lost 2 bases and J lost 9, with 17 bases in between. The length of the CDR3 is 15 residues. Germline lookup yields CDR1 MNHNS and CDR2 SASEGT. The sequences come from cultured PBMCs, collected from culture after CMV antigen stimulation. This TCR came from a human donor in good health (CMV status not recorded). Some clones in this sample may be carry-over from other donors' samples. The chain carries TRBV6-1 and TRBJ2-4; D ambiguous. The CDR3 DNA reads as TGTGCCAGCAGTGAAAACCCGGAATCGATCGGCATTCAGTACTTC. Translation: CASSENPESIGIQYF.